The rows below give T cell receptor beta chains drawn from one sample of a study of T cell repertoires in cytomegalovirus infection. These receptors have no known antigen. TCRdb analysed the reads with MiXCR anew, one entry per CDR3 protein. The table includes 100,000 or so distinct CDR3 sequences, approximately 45% detected once. The sequences come from CD8+ T cells from cultured PBMCs, collected from culture after CMV antigen stimulation. The receptors derive from a human donor in good health (CMV status not recorded). Some clones in this sample may be carry-over from other donors' samples. The CDR3 runs from the conserved cysteine through the conserved F or W. The D gene is left open where the match is weak. Clone size is not always given. Where it is, it says once, few, many or a class for expanded clones.

d_gene	abundance	j_gene	v_gene	CDR3nt	CDR3aa
TRBD2	once	TRBJ2-3	TRBV27	TGTGCCAGCAGTATGACTAGCGGGGGCGATAGCACAGATACGCAGTATTTT	CASSMTSGGDSTDTQYF
-	-	TRBJ2-6	TRBV20-1	TGCAGTGCTAGTGGCCTCGAGGGGGGGCGATATGGGGCCAACGTCCTGACTTTC	CSASGLEGGRYGANVLTF
TRBD1	few	TRBJ2-5	TRBV7-2	TGTGCCAGCAGCCGACAGGGCAGACAAGAGACCCAGTACTTC	CASSRQGRQETQYF
TRBD2	few	TRBJ2-5	TRBV28	TGTGCCAGCAGTTTGCCCGCCCCACTAGCGGGGGGGCCACGCCAAGAGACCCAGTACTTC	CASSLPAPLAGGPRQETQYF
TRBD1	few	TRBJ1-2	TRBV15	TGTGCCACCAGCAGATCCCAGGGACAGGGGGCATGGATTTTCTATGGCTACACCTTC	CATSRSQGQGAWIFYGYTF
-	-	TRBJ1-2	TRBV7-8	TGTGCCAGCAGCTCGGAGGGCAGAGCTAACTATGGCTACACCTTC	CASSSEGRANYGYTF
TRBD1	few	TRBJ1-3	TRBV28	TGTGCCAGCAGTTCCCAGGGGACAGCTTACAGTGGAAACACCATATATTTT	CASSSQGTAYSGNTIYF
TRBD1	-	TRBJ1-2	TRBV7-9	TGTGCCAGCAGCTCGGCCGGGACAGGGCCGTACTATGGCTACACCTTC	CASSSAGTGPYYGYTF
-	once	TRBJ1-5	TRBV4-1	TGCGCCAGCAGCCAAGAAATAGGGACTAGCAATCAGCCCCAGCATTTT	CASSQEIGTSNQPQHF
-	-	TRBJ1-6	TRBV19	TGTGCCAGTAACGTACAGACTAATTCACCCCTCCACTTT	CASNVQTNSPLHF